These 28 T cell receptor beta chains share one sample of origin, sequenced in a study of vaccination and CD4 T cells after COVID-19. Their target antigens are unknown. The Oncomine TCR Beta short-read assay was applied to DNA of cultured CD4+ T cells. TCRdb reanalysed the PCR reads using MiXCR and keeps one entry per CDR3 protein. This table holds about 7,100 distinct CDR3 sequences, about 43% found once. Treatment given: 10-day PBMC culture with coronavirus spike peptide pools or control peptides (ViraFEST assay). Harvesting of the unexposed donor's CD4+ T cells predated the COVID-19 pandemic (2011-2018). Sequenced material: CD4+ T cells from blood, cultured in vitro. The receptor set was obtained from a human donor in good health.

The chain has TRBV6-5 and TRBJ2-1; 13 positions match TRBD2. The CDR3 consists of 16 residues. CDR1 is MNHEY, CDR2 SVGAGI, per germline. V lost 4 bases to trimming and J lost 3 bases; unmatched junction nucleotides: 3. CDR3 coding DNA: TGTGCCAGCAGTTGGACTAGCGGGGGACACTACAATGAGCAGTTCTTC. The encoded protein is CASSWTSGGHYNEQFF.

V and J are TRBV2 and TRBJ1-4; D is possibly TRBD1 (6 bases). Germline V gene data show CDR1 as SNHLY and CDR2 as FYNNEI. V was shortened by 9 bases and J by 3 bases, with 11 bases between the two germline ends. This CDR3 region has 13 residues. The CDR3 sequence: CASCRGANEKLFF. CDR3 bases: TGTGCCAGTTGTAGGGGGGCTAATGAAAAACTGTTTTTT.

The chain links TRBV30 to TRBJ2-7, with D possibly being TRBD2 (5 bases). Trimming took off 5 bases at V and 2 bases at J, with 10 bases between the two ends. This CDR3 region has 12 residues. CDR1 is GTSNPN and CDR2 is SVGIG in the germline V gene (reference sequence). CDR3 nucleotide sequence: TGTGCCTGGCGGGGATCTCCCTACGAGCAGTACTTC. It codes for CAWRGSPYEQYF.

The V call is TRBV6-1, the J call TRBJ1-1; D unclear. The CDR3 runs to 13 residues. The germline V and J ends were trimmed by 7 bases and 0 bases, with 9 bases remaining between them. Germline V gene sequence: CDR1 MNHNS, CDR2 SASEGT. Here the CDR3 DNA reads TGTGCCAGCACTCAGCGCATGAACACTGAAGCTTTCTTT. Amino acids: CASTQRMNTEAFF.

The chain recombines TRBV5-1 with TRBJ2-5; D is perhaps TRBD2 (6 bases). CDR3 length equals 14 residues. CDR1 and CDR2 from the germline V gene are SGHRS and YFSETQ. The V end lost 4 bases, the J end lost 2 bases, and 12 bases lay between the germline ends. The CDR3 region is CASSPRGLQETQYF. The DNA of the CDR3 is TGCGCCAGCAGCCCGCGGGGATTACAAGAGACCCAGTACTTC.

This clonotype was found a few times. The chain couples TRBV6-1 to TRBJ1-2, with 11 bases fitting TRBD1. The CDR3 is 14 residues long. Per the germline V gene, CDR1 is MNHNS and CDR2 is SASEGT. V gave up 7 bases and J gave up 3 bases; unmatched junction bases: 4. The CDR3 loop reads CASIGQGAHYGYTF. In DNA, the CDR3 is TGTGCCAGCATCGGACAGGGGGCTCACTATGGCTACACCTTC.

The chain employs TRBV12-3 or TRBV12-4 and TRBJ2-3; D remains unclear. The V end was cut by 4 bases, the J end by 0 bases, with 11 bases between. There are 15 residues in the CDR3. CDR3 in amino acids: CASSSRTVSTDTQYF. CDR3 nucleotides: TGTGCCAGCAGTTCAAGGACGGTGAGCACAGATACGCAGTATTTT.

In this sample, this clonotype turned up a few times. The chain couples TRBV2 to TRBJ1-1, with D tentatively TRBD1 (5 bases). The CDR3 is 12 amino acids. V gave up 3 bases and J gave up 11 bases, with 13 bases separating them. From germline, CDR1 is SNHLY and CDR2 FYNNEI. As DNA, the CDR3 is TGTGCCAGCAGTGAGGGTACCAGGGAGGCTTTCTTT. Translation gives CASSEGTREAFF.

This clonotype was detected a few times. The chain uses TRBV7-3 and TRBJ1-2; TRBD1 aligns across 11 bases. Per germline, CDR1 SGHTA and CDR2 FQGTGA. Germline trimming cut 2 bases from V and 7 bases from J; bases unmatched to any gene: 9. The CDR3 loop spans 16 amino acids. CDR3 nucleotides: TGTGCCAGCAGCTTAGATGGACAGGGGGCGCCGGGTGGCTACACCTTC. It specifies CASSLDGQGAPGGYTF.

This clonotype was recorded a few times. The rearrangement joins TRBV24-1 to TRBJ2-5; D is tentatively TRBD1 or TRBD2 (5 bases each). V was clipped by 2 bases and J by 2 bases, with 5 bases between them. CDR3 length: 13 residues. Looked up from germline, CDR1 is KGHDR and CDR2 is SFDVKD. Here the CDR3 DNA reads TGTGCCACCAGTGATTGGGGGCAAGAGACCCAGTACTTC. Encoded protein: CATSDWGQETQYF.

CDR3 region: CSAREKAGSNSPLHF. CDR3 DNA: TGCAGTGCTAGAGAAAAAGCAGGGAGTAATTCACCCCTCCACTTT. J is TRBJ1-6 and V is TRBV20-1, with D perhaps TRBD1 (5 bases). Germline CDR1 is DFQATT and CDR2 is SNEGSKA (reference sequence). CDR3 size: 15 residues. V shed 0 bases and J shed 6 bases, with 12 bases lying between them.

The genes are TRBV2 and TRBJ1-5, with 7 positions matching TRBD1. J lost 7 bases, V lost 6 bases, and 3 bases had no gene match. The length of the CDR3 is 12 residues. CDR1 is SNHLY, CDR2 FYNNEI, per germline. CDR3 amino acids: CASSLRGQPQHF. For the CDR3, the DNA is TGTGCCAGCAGCCTCAGGGGGCAGCCCCAGCATTTT.

This clonotype showed up just a few times. The chain is built from TRBV20-1 and TRBJ1-5; D possibly corresponds to TRBD1 (6 bases). Germline V gene lookup returns CDR1 DFQATT and CDR2 SNEGSKA (reference sequence). This CDR3 has 13 amino acids. The ends were cut back, 3 bases at V and 4 bases at J, with 10 bases in the middle. The CDR3 loop reads CSARMTGNQPQHF. CDR3 DNA: TGCAGTGCTAGGATGACAGGAAATCAGCCCCAGCATTTT.

This clonotype was counted only a few times. V and J are TRBV6-5 and TRBJ1-2, with D unresolved. V dropped 2 bases and J dropped 2 bases, with 9 bases sitting between them. Germline V gene data show CDR1 as MNHEY and CDR2 as SVGAGI. The CDR3 has 14 residues. The CDR3: CASSYPQNNYGYTF. For the CDR3, the DNA is TGTGCCAGCAGTTACCCTCAGAACAACTATGGCTACACCTTC.

J is TRBJ1-1 and V is TRBV6-5; 7 bases align to TRBD1. Trimming at V came to 4 bases and at J to 6 bases, leaving 11 bases not matched to a gene. The CDR3 is 15 residues long. CDR1 and CDR2 (germline): MNHEY, SVGAGI. The CDR3 spells CASSFAGYRGPEAFF. As DNA, the CDR3 is TGTGCCAGCAGTTTTGCGGGGTACAGGGGCCCTGAAGCTTTCTTT.

This clonotype was observed once. V is TRBV30 and J is TRBJ1-6; D gene uncertain. The CDR3 has 13 residues. The germline V and J ends were trimmed by 3 bases and 12 bases, with 15 bases remaining between them. Germline CDR1 GTSNPN, CDR2 SVGIG (reference sequence). CDR3 coding DNA: TGTGCCTGGAGAACGGACGTGGGAATACCCCTCCACTTT. Translation gives CAWRTDVGIPLHF.

This clonotype turned up a few times. V gene TRBV20-1 combines with J gene TRBJ2-2; D is perhaps TRBD2 (6 bases). CDR1 is DFQATT and CDR2 is SNEGSKA in the germline V gene (reference sequence). Trimming shortened V by 7 bases and J by 0 bases, and 15 bases separated the two germline ends. The CDR3 runs to 15 residues. CDR3 coding DNA: TGCAGTGTCCCGAGGGGCGGGGCGAACACCGGGGAGCTGTTTTTT. The encoded protein is CSVPRGGANTGELFF.

The table lists this clonotype with a few counts. This chain joins TRBV15 and TRBJ2-7; a possible D gene is TRBD1 (6 bases). Germline V gene lookup returns CDR1 LNHNV and CDR2 YYDKDF (reference sequence). The CDR3 covers 15 residues. Between the trimmed V and J ends, which lost 3 bases and 2 bases, there was a span of 14 bases. This CDR3 is CATSSGFQGTYEQYF. The CDR3 bases are TGTGCCACCAGCAGCGGGTTCCAGGGGACCTACGAGCAGTACTTC.

The chain links TRBV2 to TRBJ2-7; D unresolved. The germline V and J ends were trimmed by 5 bases and 2 bases, with 10 bases remaining between them. There are 13 residues in the CDR3. Germline-derived CDR1 and CDR2 are SNHLY and FYNNEI. The CDR3, as DNA: TGTGCCAGCAGTATTGGGCCGGCCTACGAGCAGTACTTC. Encoded protein: CASSIGPAYEQYF. Drawing the rest from reference TRBV2 and TRBJ2-7, the complete variable domain is EPEVTQTPSHQVTQMGQEVILRCVPISNHLYFYWYRQILGQKVEFLVSFYNNEISEKSEIFDDQFSVERPDGSNFTLKIRSTKLEDSAMYFCASSIGPAYEQYFGPGTRLTVT.

This clonotype turned up a few times. This rearrangement joins TRBV6-4 to TRBJ2-5, with D hard to call. Trimming stripped 3 bases from V and 3 bases from J, with 8 bases between. Germline V CDR1 and CDR2: MRHNA, SNTAGT. The CDR3 contains 13 residues. This CDR3 reads CASSEKAEETQYF. CDR3 DNA: TGTGCCAGCAGTGAAAAGGCGGAAGAGACCCAGTACTTC.

CDR3 bases: TGTGCCAGCAGACGGACACCCGATCAGCCCCAGCATTTT. Its protein is CASRRTPDQPQHF. This rearrangement joins TRBV7-8 to TRBJ1-5; a weak D match, TRBD1 (5 bases). V shed 6 bases and J shed 5 bases, with 11 bases lying between them. The CDR3 runs 13 residues. Looked up from germline, CDR1 is SGHVS and CDR2 is FQNEAQ.

This clonotype was counted between two and nine times. The chain recombines TRBV6-5 with TRBJ1-1; D gene uncertain. The CDR3 is made up of 14 amino acids. Germline V gene sequence: CDR1 MNHEY, CDR2 SVGAGI. V lost 4 bases and J lost 4, with 13 bases in between. CDR3 loop: CASSFSSGGTEAFF. The CDR3 nucleotides are TGTGCCAGCAGTTTCTCGTCTGGAGGCACTGAAGCTTTCTTT.

This clonotype has only a few counts. The chain employs TRBV2 and TRBJ1-2; D is perhaps TRBD1 (5 bases). Germline values: CDR1 SNHLY, CDR2 FYNNEI. This CDR3 has 16 residues. V was shortened by 2 bases and J by 2 bases, with 15 bases between the two germline ends. This CDR3 reads CASSERGLGVNYGYTF. CDR3 sequence (DNA): TGTGCCAGCAGTGAAAGAGGGTTGGGGGTCAACTATGGCTACACCTTC.

V gene TRBV6-4 combines with J gene TRBJ1-6; no reliable D call. With 2 bases removed from V and 6 bases from J, the gap between germline ends came to 11 bases. The CDR3 spans 15 residues. From germline, CDR1 is MRHNA and CDR2 SNTAGT. The CDR3 loop is CASSDTTTFNSPLHF. The CDR3 DNA is TGTGCCAGCAGTGACACTACGACCTTTAATTCACCCCTCCACTTT.

This clonotype was seen only a few times. DNA for the CDR3: TGCAGCGTTGATAAGGGGGCGTATTATGGCTACACCTTC. Its protein product is CSVDKGAYYGYTF. V usage is TRBV29-1 and J usage is TRBJ1-2; 7 bases align to TRBD1. The CDR3 runs 13 residues. With 3 bases clipped from V and 5 bases from J, the junction kept 6 bases outside the gene matches. Germline V CDR1 and CDR2: SQVTM, ANQGSEA.

This sequence joins TRBV7-2 and TRBJ1-1, with D maybe TRBD1 (6 bases). The CDR3 covers 16 residues. Germline CDR1 reads SGHTA; CDR2 reads FQGNSA. The germline V and J ends were trimmed by 2 bases and 0 bases, with 13 bases remaining between them. CDR3 loop: CASSLLGGGVNTEAFF. The CDR3 DNA is TGTGCCAGCAGCTTATTAGGAGGGGGGGTGAACACTGAAGCTTTCTTT.

V is TRBV11-2 and J is TRBJ1-1, with 11 bases fitting TRBD1. V shed 5 bases, J shed 4 bases, and the junction held 6 bases outside the gene matches. CDR1 and CDR2 (germline): SGHAT, FQNNGV. This CDR3 has 15 residues. The CDR3 DNA follows: TGTGCCAGCAGCCTAACCGGGACAGGGGGCACTGAAGCTTTCTTT. This sequence encodes CASSLTGTGGTEAFF.

The chain couples TRBV19 to TRBJ1-1, with 8 bases that match TRBD1. V dropped 4 bases and J dropped 4; count of bases not matched to a gene: 5. Per germline, CDR1 LNHDA and CDR2 SQIVND (reference sequence). The CDR3 spans 14 residues. The CDR3 here is CASSRQGIGTEAFF. CDR3 bases: TGTGCCAGTAGTAGACAGGGGATTGGCACTGAAGCTTTCTTT.